A single sample gave rise to the 10 T cell receptor beta chains below, sequenced in a study of regulatory T cells after allogeneic stem cell transplantation listed by TCRdb under 2018. For sequencing, an Illumina MiSeq was employed. The SMARTer RACE cDNA Amplification kit was used to reverse transcribe the RNA, and the TCR beta CDR3 region was then amplified. The raw public data were reprocessed by TCRdb itself: fastp quality trimming at Q25, MiXCR clonotype calling, in-frame beta chains only. Rows with one shared CDR3 protein collapse into an entry with the most common genes and DNA. The sample includes about 4,600 distinct CDR3 sequences, with approximately 97% observed a single time. 35% to 50% of the sample belongs to the ten largest clones. The time point tag for this specimen amounts to: 30 days after allogeneic hematopoietic stem cell transplantation. Sequencing was performed on sorted CD4+ T cells from blood (whether regulatory or conventional is not recorded), taken 30 days after allogeneic stem cell transplant. Source of these receptors: a human patient who had an allogeneic stem cell transplant, so the T cells may come from the graft donor.

The V gene is TRBV5-1, the J gene TRBJ2-7; no clear D. Trimming cost V 4 bases and J 4 bases, with 18 bases left between them. The germline gives CDR1 SGHRS, CDR2 YFSETQ. The CDR3 extends over 15 amino acids. The CDR3 DNA sequence: TGCGCCAGCAGCCTGCTAGGCGGATCCAGGTACGAGCAGTACTTC. Its protein product is CASSLLGGSRYEQYF.

With regard to this clonotype: Compared with germline, one end of the junction differs, possibly owing to a read error. The chain couples TRBV5-1 to TRBJ2-5; D unresolved. TRBJ2-1 matches the DNA end more closely, so the J call is doubtful. The length of the CDR3 is 13 residues. CDR1 and CDR2 from the germline V gene are SGHRS and YFSETQ. The CDR3 bases are TGCGCCATCAGCTGGGCGGTTTCGGAGACCCAGTTCTTC. As protein: CAISWAVSETQFF.

This chain uses TRBV5-1 with TRBJ2-7, with D perhaps TRBD2 (5 bases). V was clipped by 7 bases and J by 4 bases, with 21 bases between them. The CDR3 has 15 amino acids. Looked up from germline, CDR1 is SGHRS and CDR2 is YFSETQ. The CDR3 sequence is CASALLAGSMYEQYF. Written as DNA, the CDR3 is TGCGCCAGCGCCTTGCTAGCTGGCTCCATGTACGAGCAGTACTTC.

The CDR3 sequence: CASHPGTSGSYYEQYF. In nucleotides, the CDR3 is TGCGCCAGTCACCCTGGGACGAGCGGGAGCTACTACGAGCAGTACTTC. The chain has TRBV5-1 and TRBJ2-7, with 8 bases matching TRBD2. Trimming at V came to 8 bases and at J to 3 bases, leaving 16 bases not matched to a gene. The CDR3 length is 16 residues. The germline gives CDR1 SGHRS, CDR2 YFSETQ. The full variable domain, with the rest looked up from reference TRBV5-1 and TRBJ2-7, is KAGVTQTPRYLIKTRGQQVTLSCSPISGHRSVSWYQQTPGQGLQFLFEYFSETQRNKGNFPGRFSGRQFSNSRSEMNVSTLELGDSALYLCASHPGTSGSYYEQYFGPGTRLTVT.

About this clonotype itself: The missing conserved phenylalanine or tryptophan at the end of this CDR3 makes a read error likely. The genes are TRBV20-1 and TRBJ2-5; 9 nucleotides align to TRBD2. The CDR3 spans 15 residues. CDR1 and CDR2 (germline): DFQATT, SNEGSKA (reference sequence). This chain's CDR3 is CSATPTSGKQKTQYY. In DNA, the CDR3 is TGCAGTGCCACCCCGACTAGCGGCAAGCAAAAGACGCAGTACTAC.

Comments on this clonotype: The germline gene is not matched at one end of the junction; a read error may be the cause. The J gene is TRBJ2-1, the V gene TRBV5-1; 13 bases fit TRBD2. The CDR3 runs to 18 residues. Germline-derived CDR1 and CDR2 are SGHRS and YFSETQ. Written as DNA, the CDR3 is TGCGCCGCCAGCTTGAGGACTAGCGGGAGTATCTCCGGCAATGACCAGTTCTTC. Translating it yields CAASLRTSGSISGNDQFF.

Comments on this clonotype: The germline gene is not matched at one end of the junction; a read error may be the cause. This chain links TRBV7-3 with TRBJ2-6; D tentatively fits TRBD1 or TRBD2 (5 bases each). The CDR3 spans 17 residues. Germline assignment: CDR1 SGHTA and CDR2 FQGTGA. The CDR3 is CASSLLAMRAGTKVQTF. CDR3 sequence (DNA): TGTGCCAGCAGCCTGCTCGCCATGAGGGCTGGGACCAAGGTCCAGACTTTC.

This chain uses TRBV20-1 with TRBJ1-5; D remains unclear. Germline V CDR1 and CDR2: DFQATT, SNEGSKA (reference sequence). The CDR3 spans 14 residues. V gave up 1 base and J gave up 9 bases, with 16 bases separating them. The DNA for the CDR3 is TGCAGTGCTAGAGGTCCCCCCTCCACGGGGCCCCAGCATTTT. It codes for CSARGPPSTGPQHF.

Of note for this clonotype: The junction differs from germline at one of its ends, possibly a read error. The chain couples TRBV6-5 to TRBJ2-7; a weak D match, TRBD2 (6 bases). The CDR3 spans 17 residues. The germline V gene has CDR1 MNHEY and CDR2 SVGAGI. CDR3 DNA: TGTGCCAGCAGTTACTCGAGAGCGGGTGCAACCACGAAACAGCAGAACTTC. It specifies CASSYSRAGATTKQQNF.

The chain has TRBV27 and TRBJ2-3; the D is unclear. The CDR3 loop spans 14 amino acids. V was pared by 7 bases and J by 10 bases, with 21 bases between. Germline assignment: CDR1 MNHEY and CDR2 SMNVEV (reference sequence). The CDR3 loop is CASTIRFYNAPQYF. As DNA, the CDR3 is TGTGCCAGCACTATACGCTTCTATAATGCACCGCAGTATTTT.